Below are 14 T cell receptor beta chains sequenced from a single sample in a study of blood T cell repertoires in COVID-19. Profiled with immunoSEQ multiplex PCR; TCRdb holds only in-frame clones, not every one. The table includes 450,000 or so clones, approximately 90% detected once. Material: peripheral blood. The receptors were gathered from a man in his late teens or twenties with COVID-19, enrolled during active disease.

CDR3 residues: CASSSTGVEQYF. The CDR3 coding sequence is TGTGCCAGCAGTTCCACAGGGGTCGAGCAGTACTTC. The gene calls are TRBV27 and TRBJ2-7; TRBD1 aligns across 7 bases. The ends lost 4 bases at V and 6 bases at J; junction bases unmatched: 3. Germline values: CDR1 MNHEY, CDR2 SMNVEV (reference sequence). This CDR3 contains 12 residues.

The genes are TRBV11-3 and TRBJ2-1, with a weak D call TRBD2 (5 bases). Germline V gene data show CDR1 as SGHNT and CDR2 as YENEEA. The CDR3 runs to 16 residues. Trimming stripped 1 base from V and 10 bases from J, with 20 bases between. CDR3 nucleotide sequence: TGTGCCAGCAGCTTAGGTGGGTCTAGCTCTGGACGGGAGCAGTTCTTC. It yields the protein CASSLGGSSSGREQFF.

The chain couples TRBV25-1 to TRBJ1-1, with 7 bases that match TRBD1. Trimming took 1 base from V and 6 from J; bases not matched to a gene: 5. Germline CDR1 reads MGHDK; CDR2 reads SYGVNS. CDR3 length: 14 amino acids. CDR3 DNA: TGTGCCAGCAGTGAATTGTGGCAGGGGGCTGAAGCTTTCTTT. Translation: CASSELWQGAEAFF.

The chain carries TRBV5-6 and TRBJ2-5, with D maybe TRBD2 (5 bases). The CDR3 is 13 amino acids. From germline, CDR1 is SGHDT and CDR2 YYEEEE. Deletions cut 0 bases from V and 7 bases from J, with 10 bases between. Here the CDR3 DNA reads TGTGCCAGCAGCTTGGGACTATCAGCGACCCAGTACTTC. Its protein is CASSLGLSATQYF.

This clone was seen just once. The rearrangement links TRBV6-5 to TRBJ2-7; 8 bases line up with TRBD1. With 8 bases clipped from V and 3 bases from J, the junction kept 9 bases outside the gene matches. Per germline, CDR1 MNHEY and CDR2 SVGAGI. This CDR3 is built from 14 residues. CDR3: CASVWGQANYEQYF. DNA of the CDR3: TGTGCCAGCGTGTGGGGACAGGCAAACTACGAGCAGTACTTC.

A word on this clone: A read error may explain this, as a much larger clone is one base away. This rearrangement joins TRBV3-1 (or the pseudogene TRBV3-2) to TRBJ1-1; D unclear. The CDR3 covers 13 residues. CDR1 and CDR2 from the germline V gene are LGHDT and YNNKEL (reference sequence). Trimming left V 5 bases short and J 1 base short, with 8 bases between. The CDR3 reads CASSSRQNTEAFF. CDR3 DNA: TGTGCCAGCAGCTCCCGACAGAACACTGAAGCTTTCTTT.

V is TRBV6-4 and J is TRBJ1-2, with 10 bases lining up with TRBD1. V shed 2 bases and J 8 bases; nucleotides not matched to a gene: 8. Germline V gene lookup returns CDR1 MRHNA and CDR2 SNTAGT. The CDR3 spans 15 residues. In DNA form, the CDR3 reads TGTGCCAGCAGTGACGGGGACAGGGGCCGAGGGGGCTACACCTTC. Translated: CASSDGDRGRGGYTF.

V gene TRBV24-1 combines with J gene TRBJ1-2, with 9 bases matching TRBD1. The CDR3 loop spans 16 amino acids. From germline, CDR1 is KGHDR and CDR2 SFDVKD. V lost 5 bases to trimming and J lost 0 bases; unmatched junction nucleotides: 6. The CDR3 loop reads CATSGTGALANYGYTF. In DNA, the CDR3 is TGTGCCACCAGTGGGACAGGGGCCTTAGCTAACTATGGCTACACCTTC.

This chain connects TRBV5-1 to TRBJ1-5; TRBD1 matches 10 bases. V trimming: 5 bases; J trimming: 3 bases; junction bases outside the gene matches: 5. The CDR3 loop spans 15 amino acids. The germline V gene has CDR1 SGHRS and CDR2 YFSETQ. The CDR3 region has the DNA TGCGCCAGCAGGTCCGGGACAGGGGTCAATCAGCCCCAGCATTTT. It codes for CASRSGTGVNQPQHF.

The gene calls are TRBV7-9 and TRBJ1-1, with D possibly matching TRBD1 (6 bases). Trimming shortened V by 5 bases and J by 9 bases, and 13 bases separated the two germline ends. Germline V CDR1 and CDR2: SEHNR, FQNEAQ (reference sequence). The CDR3 is made up of 12 amino acids. The CDR3 region has the DNA TGTGCCAGCAGCGACGGGACAATTAAAGCTTTCTTT. Translation: CASSDGTIKAFF.

The CDR3: CAKDSRDSITGELFF. CDR3 bases: TGTGCCAAAGATAGCCGGGACAGCATAACCGGGGAGCTGTTTTTT. The chain uses TRBV2 and TRBJ2-2; TRBD1 aligns across 7 bases. The germline CDR1 and CDR2 sequences are SNHLY and FYNNEI. CDR3 size: 15 residues. J lost 5 bases, V lost 10 bases, and 13 bases had no gene match.

J is TRBJ1-4 and V is TRBV24-1, with a tentative D call TRBD1 (6 bases). The V end was cut by 7 bases, the J end by 10 bases, with 9 bases between. Germline CDR1 KGHDR, CDR2 SFDVKD. The CDR3 has 11 residues. The CDR3 loop reads CATSIQGKLFF. Written as DNA, the CDR3 is TGTGCCACCAGCATACAGGGAAAACTGTTTTTT.

The rearrangement links TRBV18 to TRBJ2-2; D is undetermined. V was pared by 2 bases and J by 4 bases, with 11 bases between. Germline lookup yields CDR1 KGHSH and CDR2 LQKENI. The CDR3 loop spans 15 amino acids. CDR3 DNA: TGTGCCAGCTCACCAGGGCAGGAACCCACCGGGGAGCTGTTTTTT. Translated, it gives CASSPGQEPTGELFF.

The rearrangement joins TRBV5-6 to TRBJ1-1; perhaps TRBD1 as D (5 bases). Germline assignment: CDR1 SGHDT and CDR2 YYEEEE. The length of the CDR3 is 12 residues. V lost 3 bases and J lost 5, with 8 bases in between. The DNA of the CDR3 is TGTGCCAGCAGCTCGGGGGGAACTGAAGCTTTCTTT. Protein sequence: CASSSGGTEAFF.